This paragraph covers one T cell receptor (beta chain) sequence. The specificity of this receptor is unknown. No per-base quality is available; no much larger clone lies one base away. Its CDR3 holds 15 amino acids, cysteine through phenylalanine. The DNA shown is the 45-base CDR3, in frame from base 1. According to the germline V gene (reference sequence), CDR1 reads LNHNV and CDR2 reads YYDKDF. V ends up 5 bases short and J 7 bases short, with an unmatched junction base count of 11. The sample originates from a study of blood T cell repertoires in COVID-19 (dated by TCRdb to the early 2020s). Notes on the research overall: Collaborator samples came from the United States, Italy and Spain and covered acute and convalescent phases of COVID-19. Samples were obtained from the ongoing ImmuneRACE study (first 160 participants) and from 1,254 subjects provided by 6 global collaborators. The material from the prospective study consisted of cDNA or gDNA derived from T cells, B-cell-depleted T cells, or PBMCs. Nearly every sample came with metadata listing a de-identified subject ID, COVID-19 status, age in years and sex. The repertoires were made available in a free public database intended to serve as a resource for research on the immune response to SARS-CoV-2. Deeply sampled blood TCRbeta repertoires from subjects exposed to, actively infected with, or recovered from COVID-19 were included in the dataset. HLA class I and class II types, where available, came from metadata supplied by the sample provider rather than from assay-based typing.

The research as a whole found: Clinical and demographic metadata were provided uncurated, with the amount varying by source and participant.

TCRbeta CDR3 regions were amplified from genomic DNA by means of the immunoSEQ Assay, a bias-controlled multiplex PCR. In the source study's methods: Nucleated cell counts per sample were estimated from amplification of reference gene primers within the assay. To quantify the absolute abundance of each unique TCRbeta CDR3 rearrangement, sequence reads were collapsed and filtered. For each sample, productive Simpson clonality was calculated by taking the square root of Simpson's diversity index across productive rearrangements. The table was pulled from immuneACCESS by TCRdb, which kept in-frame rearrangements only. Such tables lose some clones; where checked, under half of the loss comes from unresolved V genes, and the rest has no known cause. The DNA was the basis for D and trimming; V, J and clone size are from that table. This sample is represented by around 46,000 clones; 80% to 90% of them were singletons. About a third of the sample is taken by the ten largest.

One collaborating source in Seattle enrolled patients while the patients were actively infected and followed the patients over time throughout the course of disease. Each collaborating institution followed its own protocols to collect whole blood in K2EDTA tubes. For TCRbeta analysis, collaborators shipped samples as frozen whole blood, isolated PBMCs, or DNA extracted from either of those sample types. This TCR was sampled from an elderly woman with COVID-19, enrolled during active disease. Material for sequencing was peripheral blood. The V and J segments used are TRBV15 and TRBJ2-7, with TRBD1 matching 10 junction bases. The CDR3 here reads CATSAPGQGSREQYF. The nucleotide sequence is TGTGCCACCAGCGCTCCGGGACAGGGGTCGAGGGAGCAGTACTTC.